This section outlines one T cell receptor (beta chain) sequence together with its context. Its target is not known. This record comes from a study of T cells expressing NK-cell markers. CDR3 length: 15 residues. CDR1 and CDR2 from the germline V gene are LNHDA and SQIVND (reference sequence). Broader study findings: Questions lingered over whether expanded NKG2C+ T cell clones were HCMV-specific.

No DNA is given; TCRdb re-called the 5' RACE reads and lists each CDR3 protein once. The sample totals hundreds of thousands of distinct CDR3 sequences. Sequencing was done on a sample of blood T cells: a sorted CD56 or NKG2C T cell subset, CD4+ or CD8+ T cells, or bulk PBMC T cells (not recorded which). This chain links TRBV19 with TRBJ2-3. The receptor's source is a woman aged 18 to 75 in good health. Here the CDR3 reads CASSIQLRNTDTQYF.